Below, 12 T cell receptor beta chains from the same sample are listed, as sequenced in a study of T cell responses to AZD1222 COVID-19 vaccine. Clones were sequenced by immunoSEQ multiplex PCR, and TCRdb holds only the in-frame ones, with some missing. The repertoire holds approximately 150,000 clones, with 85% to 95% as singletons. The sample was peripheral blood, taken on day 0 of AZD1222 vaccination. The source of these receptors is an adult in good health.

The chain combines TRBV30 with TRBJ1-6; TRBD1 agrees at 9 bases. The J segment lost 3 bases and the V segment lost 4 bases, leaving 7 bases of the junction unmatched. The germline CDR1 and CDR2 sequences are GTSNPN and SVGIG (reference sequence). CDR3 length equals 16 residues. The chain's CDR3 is CAWKRTGVFYNSPLHF. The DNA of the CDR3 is TGTGCCTGGAAAAGGACAGGGGTTTTCTATAATTCACCCCTCCACTTT.

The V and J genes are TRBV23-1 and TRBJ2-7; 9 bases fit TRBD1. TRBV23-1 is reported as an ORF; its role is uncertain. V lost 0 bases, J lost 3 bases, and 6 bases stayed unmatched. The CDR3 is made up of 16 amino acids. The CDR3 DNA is TGCGCCAGCAGTCAATCGATACAGGGGGCGCACTACGAGCAGTACTTC. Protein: CASSQSIQGAHYEQYF.

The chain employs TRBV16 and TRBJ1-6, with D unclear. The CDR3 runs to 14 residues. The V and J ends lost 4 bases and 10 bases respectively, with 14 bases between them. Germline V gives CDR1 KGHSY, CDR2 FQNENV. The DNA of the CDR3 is TGTGCCAGCAGCCGAGGACTGGGTGGGTCACCCCTCCACTTT. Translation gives CASSRGLGGSPLHF.

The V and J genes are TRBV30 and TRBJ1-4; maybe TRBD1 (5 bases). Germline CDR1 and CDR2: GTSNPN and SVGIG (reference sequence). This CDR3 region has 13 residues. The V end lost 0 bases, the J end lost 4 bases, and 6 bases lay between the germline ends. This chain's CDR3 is CAWSVQGNEKLFF. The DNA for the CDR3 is TGTGCCTGGAGTGTCCAGGGTAATGAAAAACTGTTTTTT.

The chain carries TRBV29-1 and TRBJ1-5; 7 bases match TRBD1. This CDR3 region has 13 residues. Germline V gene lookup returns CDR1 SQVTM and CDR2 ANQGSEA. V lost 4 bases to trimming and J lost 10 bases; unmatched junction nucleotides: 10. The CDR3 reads CSVAPGGVEPQHF. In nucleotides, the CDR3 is TGCAGCGTTGCCCCAGGGGGGGTCGAACCCCAGCATTTT.

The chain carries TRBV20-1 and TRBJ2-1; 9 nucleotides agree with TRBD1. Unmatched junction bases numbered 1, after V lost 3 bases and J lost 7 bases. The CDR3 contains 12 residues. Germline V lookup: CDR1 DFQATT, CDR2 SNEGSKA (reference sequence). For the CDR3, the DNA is TGCAGTGCTAGTGACAGGGGGAATGAGCAGTTCTTC. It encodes CSASDRGNEQFF.

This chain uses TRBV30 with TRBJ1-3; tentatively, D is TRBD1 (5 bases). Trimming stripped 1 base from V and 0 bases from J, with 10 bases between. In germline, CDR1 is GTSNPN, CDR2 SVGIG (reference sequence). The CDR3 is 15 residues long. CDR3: CAWSGGPDSGNTIYF. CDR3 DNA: TGTGCCTGGAGTGGGGGACCGGACTCTGGAAACACCATATATTTT.

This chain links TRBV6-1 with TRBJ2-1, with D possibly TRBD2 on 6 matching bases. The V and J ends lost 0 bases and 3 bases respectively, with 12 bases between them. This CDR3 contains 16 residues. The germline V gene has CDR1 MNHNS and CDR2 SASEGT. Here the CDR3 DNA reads TGTGCCAGCAGTGAAGCGGCAACGGGGGACTACAATGAGCAGTTCTTC. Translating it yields CASSEAATGDYNEQFF.

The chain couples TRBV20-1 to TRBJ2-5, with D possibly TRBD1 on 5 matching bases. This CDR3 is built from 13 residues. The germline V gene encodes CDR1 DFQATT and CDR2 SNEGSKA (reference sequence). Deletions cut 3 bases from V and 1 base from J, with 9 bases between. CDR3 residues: CSASKGLQETQYF. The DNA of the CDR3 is TGCAGTGCTAGTAAGGGGCTCCAAGAGACCCAGTACTTC.

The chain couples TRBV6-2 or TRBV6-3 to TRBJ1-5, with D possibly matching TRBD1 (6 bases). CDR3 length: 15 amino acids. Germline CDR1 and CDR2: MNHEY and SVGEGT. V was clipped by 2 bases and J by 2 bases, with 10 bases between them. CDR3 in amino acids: CASSYTGSGNQPQHF. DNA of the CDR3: TGTGCCAGCAGTTACACAGGGTCGGGCAATCAGCCCCAGCATTTT.

The CDR3 is CASSLMPSDIQYF. In DNA form, the CDR3 reads TGTGCCAGCAGTTTAATGCCGAGTGACATTCAGTACTTC. The genes are TRBV27 and TRBJ2-4, with no clear D. Germline CDR1 MNHEY, CDR2 SMNVEV (reference sequence). With 2 bases removed from V and 8 bases from J, the gap between germline ends came to 10 bases. The CDR3 spans 13 residues.

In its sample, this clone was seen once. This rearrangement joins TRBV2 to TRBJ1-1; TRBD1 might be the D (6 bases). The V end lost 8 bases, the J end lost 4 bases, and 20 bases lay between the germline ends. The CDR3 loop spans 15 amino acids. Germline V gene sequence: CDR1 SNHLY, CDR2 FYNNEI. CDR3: CASLWGRDWGTEAFF. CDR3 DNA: TGTGCCAGCTTATGGGGGCGGGATTGGGGCACTGAAGCTTTCTTT.